The entry below describes one TCR beta chain. Antigen unknown. This sample stems from a study of monozygotic twins with inflammatory bowel disease. Whole-study findings and limits: Evidence failed to back one strong IBD-linked signal or clonotype. Repertoire similarity matched across concordant and discordant twins, perhaps owing to limited power.

Per-sample cDNA came from eight separate reactions. TCRdb re-called the 5' RACE reads, yielding one record per CDR3 amino acid sequence without DNA. This sample contains a few hundred thousand distinct CDR3 sequences. Per germline, CDR1 SGHKS and CDR2 YYEKEE (reference sequence). This CDR3 spans 14 amino acids. What was sequenced was blood. The sequence was collected from a human donor with ulcerative colitis or Crohn's disease, or a healthy co-twin of an affected twin (not recorded which). V gene TRBV5-5 combines with J gene TRBJ2-1. CDR3 sequence reads: CASSRVSAANEQFF.